One and the same sample provided the 20 T cell receptor beta chains below, sequenced in a study of Ad26.COV2.S vaccination and SARS-CoV-2 variants (dated by TCRdb to the early 2020s). The treatment or condition label on this specimen signifies: some 19 received Ad26.COV2.S at low or high dose, single or two shots; about 5 received placebo; per-sample allocation not given. For vaccine and placebo recipients, repertoires were sequenced using samples collected on day 63 after the first injection. Receptors were amplified or captured by the immunoSEQ multiplex PCR assay. The table comes from immuneACCESS by way of TCRdb, which keeps in-frame sequences with V and J called. Part of the clones is missing from these tables; in studies checked, under half for an unresolved V gene and the rest for unknown reasons. This sample has 350,000 to 600,000 clones in its table, and nearly 90% of those were observed once. The ten largest clones capture 1.7% of the sample.

Here the sequenced sample was peripheral blood, taken in a trial of Ad26.COV2.S vaccine versus placebo. These receptors originate from a person aged 18-60 years who received the Ad26.COV2.S COVID-19 vaccine or a placebo.

This clone has only one observation. The genes are TRBV5-4 and TRBJ2-2; D possibly corresponds to TRBD1 (5 bases). Germline V gene lookup returns CDR1 SGHNT and CDR2 YYREEE (reference sequence). This CDR3 region has 13 residues. With 9 bases removed from V and 0 bases from J, the gap between germline ends came to 9 bases. The CDR3 DNA is TGTGCCATACCCAGGGCGAACACCGGGGAGCTGTTTTTT. Its protein is CAIPRANTGELFF.

With respect to this clone: The sample carries other DNA sequences with the same CDR3. The rearrangement uses TRBV12-3 or TRBV12-4 and TRBJ1-5; no clear D. Trimming pared 5 bases from V and 4 bases from J, leaving 6 bases between. The CDR3 spans 12 residues. For the CDR3, the DNA is TGTGCCAGCAGTGGCGGGAATCAGCCCCAGCATTTT. Encoded protein: CASSGGNQPQHF.

This chain links TRBV4-3 with TRBJ1-2; perhaps TRBD1 as D (5 bases). The germline V gene encodes CDR1 LGHNA and CDR2 YSLEER. The length of the CDR3 is 16 residues. The ends were cut back, 1 base at V and 4 bases at J, with 16 bases in the middle. The CDR3 sequence: CASSQALTGDTYGYTF. The CDR3 nucleotides read TGCGCCAGCAGCCAAGCCCTTACAGGAGACACCTATGGCTACACCTTC.

The chain links TRBV7-9 to TRBJ2-7, with a tentative D call TRBD2 (5 bases). The CDR3 totals 12 residues. The germline V and J ends were trimmed by 5 bases and 3 bases, with 8 bases remaining between them. The germline CDR1 and CDR2 sequences are SEHNR and FQNEAQ (reference sequence). CDR3 residues: CASSQRDYEQYF. DNA for the CDR3: TGTGCCAGCAGCCAGAGGGACTACGAGCAGTACTTC.

This clone occurred once. The chain carries TRBV9 and TRBJ1-5; D not certain. V was pared by 0 bases and J by 6 bases, with 10 bases between. Germline V gene sequence: CDR1 SGDLS, CDR2 YYNGEE. The CDR3 spans 14 residues. The CDR3 protein is CASSVGKSGQPQHF. CDR3 in DNA: TGTGCCAGCAGCGTAGGGAAGAGCGGTCAGCCCCAGCATTTT.

The gene calls are TRBV30 and TRBJ2-7; a weak D match, TRBD2 (5 bases). Between the trimmed V and J ends, which lost 8 bases and 4 bases, there was a span of 18 bases. The germline CDR1 and CDR2 sequences are GTSNPN and SVGIG (reference sequence). The CDR3 extends over 13 amino acids. Written as DNA, the CDR3 is TGTGCCGGATCCCTAAGCAGCGGTTACGAGCAGTACTTC. This codes for CAGSLSSGYEQYF.

The CDR3 nucleotides read TGCAGTGCTAGTGGGACAGGGTCCCAGCCCCAGCATTTT. Translated: CSASGTGSQPQHF. J is TRBJ1-5 and V is TRBV20-1, with 9 positions matching TRBD1. The CDR3 is 13 amino acids. Per germline, CDR1 DFQATT and CDR2 SNEGSKA (reference sequence). Losses at the gene ends were 3 bases for V and 7 bases for J; bases not matched to a gene: 4.

The chain recombines TRBV5-1 with TRBJ2-7; D is unclear. The CDR3 runs 14 residues. CDR1 SGHRS and CDR2 YFSETQ come from the germline V gene. Between the trimmed V and J ends, which lost 0 bases and 2 bases, there was a span of 9 bases. CDR3 sequence: CASSLEAPPYEQYF. The CDR3 region has the DNA TGCGCCAGCAGCTTGGAAGCCCCCCCCTACGAGCAGTACTTC.

The CDR3 protein is CATSRDRASGGRYTGELFF. CDR3 bases: TGTGCCACCAGCAGAGATCGGGCTAGCGGGGGGAGATACACCGGGGAGCTGTTTTTT. The chain combines TRBV15 with TRBJ2-2; 11 bases are a match to TRBD2. The ends lost 0 bases at V and 3 bases at J; junction bases unmatched: 9. CDR1 is LNHNV and CDR2 is YYDKDF in the germline V gene (reference sequence). The CDR3 runs to 19 residues. The full variable domain, its missing parts supplied by reference TRBV15 and TRBJ2-2, is DAMVIQNPRYQVTQFGKPVTLSCSQTLNHNVMYWYQQKSSQAPKLLFHYYDKDFNNEADTPDNFQSRRPNTSFCFLDIRSPGLGDTAMYLCATSRDRASGGRYTGELFFGEGSRLTVL.

V gene TRBV5-1 combines with J gene TRBJ1-2; TRBD1 matches at 10 bases. Germline CDR1 SGHRS, CDR2 YFSETQ. The CDR3 is 15 amino acids. With V trimmed by 4 bases and J by 5 bases, 8 bases remained unmatched. The CDR3 region has the DNA TGCGCCAGCAGCATTGGACAGGGGGTACTATATGGCTACACCTTC. Encoded protein: CASSIGQGVLYGYTF.

This chain uses TRBV5-1 with TRBJ2-5; 8 bases fit TRBD2. CDR1 SGHRS and CDR2 YFSETQ come from the germline V gene. CDR3 length equals 16 residues. V lost 0 bases, J lost 5 bases, and 9 bases stayed unmatched. Here the CDR3 reads CASSLAGTRPGETQYF. The CDR3 bases are TGCGCCAGCAGCTTGGCGGGGACTAGACCTGGGGAGACCCAGTACTTC.

DNA for the CDR3: TGTGCCACCCGGGGACACTCCACCGGGGAGCTGTTTTTT. Amino acid sequence: CATRGHSTGELFF. This chain uses TRBV24-1 with TRBJ2-2; a weak D match, TRBD1 (6 bases). The germline V gene has CDR1 KGHDR and CDR2 SFDVKD. CDR3 length: 13 residues. Trimming shortened V by 9 bases and J by 4 bases, and 11 bases separated the two germline ends.

This rearrangement joins TRBV23-1 to TRBJ2-7; TRBD1 matches 8 bases. TRBV23-1 is filed as an ORF, its function uncertain. Unmatched junction bases numbered 3, after V lost 6 bases and J lost 5 bases. This CDR3 has 12 residues. The CDR3 DNA sequence: TGCGCCAGCAGGGACAGGGTACACGAGCAGTACTTC. Encoded protein: CASRDRVHEQYF.

V gene TRBV7-8 combines with J gene TRBJ2-3; perhaps TRBD2 as D (6 bases). The V gene's germline CDR1 is SGHVS and CDR2 FQNEAQ. The V end lost 7 bases, the J end lost 5 bases, and 25 bases lay between the germline ends. The CDR3 runs to 17 residues. Here the CDR3 reads CASNLRPGLPPVDTQYF. As DNA, the CDR3 is TGTGCCAGCAACCTCCGACCGGGACTGCCTCCGGTAGATACGCAGTATTTT.

DNA of the CDR3: TGCGCCAGCAGCTGGACAGGTCCTGGAGGTGGAAACACCATATATTTT. As protein: CASSWTGPGGGNTIYF. The rearrangement links TRBV5-1 to TRBJ1-3; 7 nucleotides match TRBD1. Germline loops: CDR1 SGHRS, CDR2 YFSETQ. The CDR3 sequence is 16 residues long. The V gene end was trimmed by 3 bases and the J gene end by 3 bases; junction bases not matched to a gene: 9.

This CDR3 reads CASSSNRAWGADTQYF. DNA for the CDR3: TGTGCCAGCAGCTCGAACAGGGCTTGGGGTGCAGATACGCAGTATTTT. The chain joins TRBV5-4 to TRBJ2-3, with D possibly TRBD1 on 6 matching bases. Trimming took off 3 bases at V and 4 bases at J, with 18 bases between the two ends. From germline, CDR1 is SGHNT and CDR2 YYREEE (reference sequence). The CDR3 covers 16 residues.

V is TRBV6-2 or TRBV6-3 and J is TRBJ1-6; 9 nucleotides agree with TRBD1. The ends lost 5 bases at V and 7 bases at J; junction bases unmatched: 3. Germline values: CDR1 MNHEY, CDR2 SVGEGT. The CDR3 is made up of 14 amino acids. The CDR3 DNA sequence: TGTGCCAGCAGTGGACAGGGGTGGAATTCACCCCTCCACTTT. It codes for CASSGQGWNSPLHF.

This chain uses TRBV15 with TRBJ2-7; D unclear. Germline V gene sequence: CDR1 LNHNV, CDR2 YYDKDF (reference sequence). The CDR3 is made up of 13 amino acids. Trimming took 6 bases from V and 2 from J, leaving 11 bases between them. As DNA, the CDR3 is TGTGCCACCAGTCTGACGGAAACCTACGAGCAGTACTTC. This sequence encodes CATSLTETYEQYF.

The chain joins TRBV6-5 to TRBJ2-7; 9 nucleotides agree with TRBD1. Germline CDR1 and CDR2: MNHEY and SVGAGI. Unmatched junction bases numbered 9, after V lost 4 bases and J lost 2 bases. This CDR3 spans 16 amino acids. The CDR3 loop is CASSSPDGTGPYEQYF. Written as DNA, the CDR3 is TGTGCCAGCAGTTCCCCCGACGGGACAGGGCCCTACGAGCAGTACTTC.

CDR3 nucleotides: TGTGCCAGCAGCTTAATGGGCGGAGGAACACAAGAGACCCAGTACTTC. This encodes CASSLMGGGTQETQYF. The V and J genes are TRBV7-3 and TRBJ2-5; TRBD2 might be the D (5 bases). The CDR3 is 16 residues long. Germline loops: CDR1 SGHTA, CDR2 FQGTGA. V lost 1 base and J lost 2, with 14 bases in between.